This T cell receptor (beta chain) came from a study of shared T cell receptors in the human thymus. V shed 5 bases and J shed 7 bases, with 12 bases lying between them. CDR1 MNHNS and CDR2 SASEGT come from the germline V gene. The CDR3 is 13 residues long. TCRdb's table, derived via immunoSEQ multiplex PCR, lists solely in-frame clones and lacks some. Of hundreds of thousands of clones detected, 87% appear once; the ten largest clones hold 0.0094%. The same data also went into a second study, on human thymus T cells.

Sample: thymocytes. This chain joins TRBV6-1 and TRBJ2-1; D call uncertain. The sequence came from a boy younger than two with a congenital heart defect. The CDR3 is CASSKRVENEQFF. Written as DNA, the CDR3 is TGTGCCAGCAGTAAACGGGTGGAGAATGAGCAGTTCTTC.